The sequence of this TCR beta chain was determined in a study of shared clonotypes between healthy human individuals. Overall study context: Each donor's CD8 memory used one plate, CD8 naive two, each CD4 subset three.

Of note for this clone: The antigen is not known.

Overall study findings and caveats: Clonotypes which were not shared had lower generation probabilities than clonotypes that all four donors shared.

Donors, without exception, were Caucasian adults residing in Nashville, Tennessee. The germline V and J ends were trimmed by 4 bases and 3 bases, with 10 bases remaining between them. The germline V gene has CDR1 MDHEN and CDR2 SYDVKM. The CDR3 is 13 amino acids. Per the authors' pipeline: As immunoSEQ supplied junction-only sequences (without quality scores), filtering differed. Assay: immunoSEQ multiplex PCR; the TCRdb copy retains only in-frame clones and omits some. V and J calls plus clone size are reproduced from that table; the DNA served to infer D and trimming. Altogether approximately 2,300,000 clones are present, 80% to 95% being singletons, with the ten largest covering 0.37%.

The TCR sequence derives from a man aged 18 to 30 in good health. Some clones in this sample may be carry-over from other donors' samples. Sequencing was performed on naive CD4+ T cells from PBMCs. Indicated subset: CD45RA+ positively selected. The chain combines TRBV28 with TRBJ2-7, with a tentative D call TRBD1 (5 bases). CDR3 residues: CASSSTAIYEQYF. The CDR3 DNA is TGTGCCAGCAGTTCGACAGCGATCTACGAGCAGTACTTC.